This T cell receptor beta chain was found in a study of OX40 agonist ivuxolimab in advanced cancers. Samples were taken at baseline and on day 1 of cycles 4 and 7. There are a few counts of this clone. This CDR3 contains 13 residues. The J segment lost 0 bases and the V segment lost 11 bases, leaving 3 bases of the junction unmatched. Germline loops: CDR1 SGHTA, CDR2 FQGTGA. Assay used: immunoSEQ multiplex PCR; TCRdb lists only in-frame clones, some missing. The sample has about 33,000 clones, about 81% seen once. This chain connects TRBV7-3 to TRBJ2-2; 7 bases are a match to TRBD1. The receptor was derived from an adult with an advanced solid tumor such as melanoma, head and neck, liver or kidney cancer. The sequenced sample was CD4+ or CD8+ T cells sorted from blood, obtained in a trial of the OX40 agonist ivuxolimab. The CDR3 DNA sequence: TGTGCCGACAGGGCCTCGAACACCGGGGAGCTGTTTTTT. Translation: CADRASNTGELFF.